The clone carrying this TCR beta chain turned up a few times. Its antigen is unidentified. The TCR beta CDR3 regions underwent amplification using RNA transcripts as the source. In the first-round RT-PCR of the TCR CDR3, the HTBI primer set was used. TCRdb reanalysed the multiplex PCR reads using MiXCR and keeps one entry per CDR3 protein. The repertoire has some 550,000 distinct CDR3 sequences, around 20% of them found once; the top ten carry about 30%. Those patients with uncontrolled infection, other autoimmune disease, pregnancy or lactation were excluded. In germline, CDR1 is DFQATT, CDR2 SNEGSKA (reference sequence). This CDR3 comprises 18 residues. V lost 3 bases and J lost 0, with 18 bases in between. The sample belongs to a study of T cells in Graves' hyperthyroidism and ophthalmopathy. Whole-study findings and limits: Ophthalmopathy prediction by the model preceded onset by a median about 6.8 months.

The specimen was blood. The clonotype comes from a man between 18 and 29 years old with Graves' hyperthyroidism. V usage is TRBV20-1 and J usage is TRBJ2-6, with D possibly called TRBD1 or TRBD2 (5 bases each). For the CDR3, the DNA is TGCAGTGCTAGGGCCCCGGGGCAGGGTAGCTCTGGGGCCAACGTCCTGACTTTC. Its protein is CSARAPGQGSSGANVLTF.